The 26 T cell receptor beta chains listed next were all sequenced from one sample in a study of cytomegalovirus exposure and HLA in healthy donors. PCR amplification relied on 60 Vbeta primers (plus 13 Jbeta primers). Sequencing used immunoSEQ multiplex PCR; TCRdb keeps in-frame clones, though not all of them. The sample contains 120,000 to 150,000 clones, 75% to 80% of which appear only once. Sequenced input: PBMCs. These receptors came from a female donor in good health and CMV-seronegative.

The chain recombines TRBV9 with TRBJ1-6, with 7 nucleotides matching TRBD1. After removal of 4 bases from V and 1 base from J, the junction contained 11 bases not matched to a gene. This CDR3 has 18 amino acids. Germline V CDR1 and CDR2: SGDLS, YYNGEE. The CDR3 nucleotides are TGTGCCAGCAGCCGAAGACAACAGGGGTTTTCCTATAATTCACCCCTCCACTTT. It codes for CASSRRQQGFSYNSPLHF.

This rearrangement joins TRBV2 to TRBJ1-4; 7 bases match TRBD1. The CDR3 runs 16 residues. The germline V gene encodes CDR1 SNHLY and CDR2 FYNNEI. V lost 2 bases to trimming and J lost 6 bases; unmatched junction nucleotides: 9. In nucleotides, the CDR3 is TGTGCCAGCAGTGAACCCCGAGGGGGCGAATATGAAAAACTGTTTTTT. This encodes CASSEPRGGEYEKLFF. Together with reference TRBV2 and TRBJ1-4, the CDR3 gives the full variable domain: EPEVTQTPSHQVTQMGQEVILRCVPISNHLYFYWYRQILGQKVEFLVSFYNNEISEKSEIFDDQFSVERPDGSNFTLKIRSTKLEDSAMYFCASSEPRGGEYEKLFFGSGTQLSVL.

The V call is TRBV27, the J call TRBJ2-2; D is unclear. This CDR3 has 12 residues. The V end lost 6 bases, the J end lost 3 bases, and 5 bases lay between the germline ends. Germline V gene sequence: CDR1 MNHEY, CDR2 SMNVEV (reference sequence). The CDR3 DNA follows: TGTGCCAGCAGCAACTACACCGGGGAGCTGTTTTTT. Amino acid sequence: CASSNYTGELFF.

The chain links TRBV19 to TRBJ2-1; a possible D gene is TRBD2 (6 bases). This CDR3 comprises 14 residues. The germline CDR1 and CDR2 sequences are LNHDA and SQIVND (reference sequence). V was clipped by 6 bases and J by 4 bases, with 13 bases between them. The CDR3 is CASSTAGTYNEQFF. The DNA of the CDR3 is TGTGCCAGTAGCACAGCGGGTACGTACAATGAGCAGTTCTTC.

This chain connects TRBV28 to TRBJ2-7, with 10 bases matching TRBD1. Unmatched junction bases numbered 5, after V lost 4 bases and J lost 2 bases. Germline V gives CDR1 MDHEN, CDR2 SYDVKM. This CDR3 comprises 15 residues. Here the CDR3 reads CASSSPGQGAYEQYF. As DNA, the CDR3 is TGTGCCAGCAGTTCCCCTGGACAGGGGGCCTACGAGCAGTACTTC.

This rearrangement joins TRBV10-1 to TRBJ2-3, with 7 positions matching TRBD1. CDR1 is WNHNN, CDR2 SYGVQD, per germline (reference sequence). This CDR3 is 14 amino acids long. Trimming at V came to 5 bases and at J to 2 bases, leaving 4 bases not matched to a gene. As DNA, the CDR3 is TGCGCCAGCAGTTCACAGGGGAACACAGATACGCAGTATTTT. Translation gives CASSSQGNTDTQYF.

As concerns this clone: This same CDR3 is encoded by further DNA sequences in the sample. The rearrangement uses TRBV7-9 and TRBJ2-1; a weak D match, TRBD1 (6 bases). The CDR3 loop spans 16 amino acids. Trimming removed 3 bases from V and 8 bases from J, with 20 bases in between. Germline V lookup: CDR1 SEHNR, CDR2 FQNEAQ (reference sequence). Here the CDR3 DNA reads TGTGCCAGCAGCTTTCCCCGACAGGAAAAGCCGGATGAGCAGTTCTTC. It codes for CASSFPRQEKPDEQFF.

This clone was counted between two and nine times. V and J are TRBV6-5 and TRBJ1-4; D possibly corresponds to TRBD1 (6 bases). CDR1 is MNHEY and CDR2 is SVGAGI in the germline V gene. V dropped 6 bases and J dropped 8 bases, with 10 bases sitting between them. The CDR3 extends over 12 amino acids. Here the CDR3 DNA reads TGTGCCAGCAGCAACGACAGGGAAAAACTGTTTTTT. Its protein product is CASSNDREKLFF.

The chain combines TRBV5-4 with TRBJ2-2; the match to TRBD2 covers 9 bases. With V trimmed by 4 bases and J by 0 bases, 4 bases remained unmatched. CDR1 is SGHNT, CDR2 YYREEE, per germline (reference sequence). The CDR3 consists of 16 residues. The chain's CDR3 is CASSARTSANTGELFF. In DNA form, the CDR3 reads TGTGCCAGCAGCGCCCGGACTAGCGCGAACACCGGGGAGCTGTTTTTT.

The chain's CDR3 is CASLSGQGVNTIYF. Here the CDR3 DNA reads TGTGCCAGCCTCTCGGGACAGGGGGTAAACACCATATATTTT. The rearrangement links TRBV28 to TRBJ1-3, with 11 bases aligning to TRBD1. Germline CDR1 MDHEN, CDR2 SYDVKM. The CDR3 is made up of 14 amino acids. V lost 8 bases, J lost 6 bases, and 6 bases stayed unmatched.

The chain joins TRBV15 to TRBJ2-3; TRBD2 is a possible D gene (5 bases). V dropped 9 bases and J dropped 6 bases, with 13 bases sitting between them. The CDR3 totals 12 residues. Germline V lookup: CDR1 LNHNV, CDR2 YYDKDF (reference sequence). This CDR3 reads CATRTFRDTQYF. The DNA for the CDR3 is TGTGCCACGCGGACTTTTCGGGATACGCAGTATTTT.

This chain links TRBV7-9 with TRBJ1-1; perhaps TRBD1 as D (6 bases). The germline gives CDR1 SEHNR, CDR2 FQNEAQ (reference sequence). CDR3 size: 11 residues. The V gene lost 4 bases and the J gene lost 8 bases, with 8 bases spanning the gap. The CDR3 here is CASSSTGEAFF. CDR3 nucleotides: TGTGCCAGCAGCTCAACAGGGGAAGCTTTCTTT.

This rearrangement joins TRBV28 to TRBJ1-1; TRBD1 matches 7 bases. This CDR3 has 12 amino acids. After removal of 6 bases from V and 10 bases from J, the junction contained 8 bases not matched to a gene. Germline V gene data show CDR1 as MDHEN and CDR2 as SYDVKM. The CDR3, as DNA: TGTGCCAGCAGCACAGGGACAGCCCCAGCTTTCTTT. It translates to CASSTGTAPAFF.

The chain has TRBV7-8 and TRBJ2-7; 8 positions agree with TRBD1. Germline V lookup: CDR1 SGHVS, CDR2 FQNEAQ. The CDR3 loop spans 14 amino acids. V lost 2 bases and J lost 3; bases outside the gene matches: 3. DNA for the CDR3: TGTGCCAGCAGCTTAAGACAGGGGATCTACGAGCAGTACTTC. It encodes CASSLRQGIYEQYF.

The chain employs TRBV11-2 and TRBJ2-5; D is unresolved. The CDR3 covers 14 residues. Trimming shortened V by 2 bases and J by 5 bases, and 12 bases separated the two germline ends. The germline gives CDR1 SGHAT, CDR2 FQNNGV. DNA of the CDR3: TGTGCCAGCAGCTTACTCCCTGTCGGGGAGACCCAGTACTTC. Translated: CASSLLPVGETQYF.

This chain uses TRBV19 with TRBJ1-5, with no clear D. Trimming took off 3 bases at V and 5 bases at J, with 8 bases between the two ends. The CDR3 runs to 13 residues. Germline CDR1 is LNHDA and CDR2 is SQIVND (reference sequence). In nucleotides, the CDR3 is TGTGCCAGTAGTATCCTAGGCTATCAGCCCCAGCATTTT. Encoded protein: CASSILGYQPQHF.

The V gene is TRBV2, the J gene TRBJ2-5; 7 bases are a match to TRBD1. V shed 9 bases and J 1 base; nucleotides not matched to a gene: 5. Per the germline V gene, CDR1 is SNHLY and CDR2 is FYNNEI. The CDR3 covers 13 residues. The CDR3 DNA reads as TGTGCCAGGACGGGACAGTCCCAAGAGACCCAGTACTTC. Amino acid sequence: CARTGQSQETQYF.

The chain recombines TRBV19 with TRBJ1-1; D is possibly TRBD1 (6 bases). Germline assignment: CDR1 LNHDA and CDR2 SQIVND (reference sequence). With 5 bases removed from V and 1 base from J, the gap between germline ends came to 14 bases. This CDR3 region has 15 residues. CDR3 sequence: CASSPRPDRNTEAFF. The CDR3 region has the DNA TGTGCCAGTAGTCCCCGACCGGACAGGAACACTGAAGCTTTCTTT. Filled out from reference TRBV19 and TRBJ1-1, the complete variable domain reads DGGITQSPKYLFRKEGQNVTLSCEQNLNHDAMYWYRQDPGQGLRLIYYSQIVNDFQKGDIAEGYSVSREKKESFPLTVTSAQKNPTAFYLCASSPRPDRNTEAFFGQGTRLTVV.

The genes are TRBV28 and TRBJ2-7, with D maybe TRBD1 (5 bases). The V and J ends lost 5 bases and 3 bases respectively, with 14 bases between them. This CDR3 is 14 amino acids long. Germline CDR1 MDHEN, CDR2 SYDVKM. The CDR3, as DNA: TGTGCCAGCAGTAAAGCCAGGGTGAACTACGAGCAGTACTTC. Its protein product is CASSKARVNYEQYF. Full variable domain (outside the CDR3, taken from reference TRBV28 and TRBJ2-7): DVKVTQSSRYLVKRTGEKVFLECVQDMDHENMFWYRQDPGLGLRLIYFSYDVKMKEKGDIPEGYSVSREKKERFSLILESASTNQTSMYLCASSKARVNYEQYFGPGTRLTVT.

With respect to this clone: The junction does not match germline at one end; this may be a read error. The V gene is TRBV7-9, the J gene TRBJ2-7; 9 bases are a match to TRBD1. The length of the CDR3 is 16 residues. Germline assignment: CDR1 SEHNR and CDR2 FQNEAQ (reference sequence). CDR3 region: CSSSRLLGQGIDEQYF. The CDR3 nucleotides are TGTTCCAGCAGCCGACTTTTGGGACAGGGTATCGACGAGCAGTACTTC.

The chain couples TRBV9 to TRBJ1-3, with 7 bases identical to TRBD1. V gave up 8 bases and J gave up 2 bases; unmatched junction bases: 4. The CDR3 runs to 13 residues. Germline V gene lookup returns CDR1 SGDLS and CDR2 YYNGEE. The CDR3 spells CASNRGTGNTIYF. As DNA, the CDR3 is TGTGCCAGTAACAGGGGAACTGGAAACACCATATATTTT.

The V and J genes are TRBV9 and TRBJ1-1; 7 nucleotides line up with TRBD1. The CDR3 runs to 16 residues. V lost 3 bases and J lost 1; bases outside the gene matches: 9. Germline V gene data show CDR1 as SGDLS and CDR2 as YYNGEE. CDR3 amino acids: CASSEGAGTENTEAFF. The DNA for the CDR3 is TGTGCCAGCAGCGAGGGGGCCGGGACAGAGAACACTGAAGCTTTCTTT.

The chain has TRBV27 and TRBJ1-3, with D uncertain. The CDR3 spans 15 residues. Germline CDR1 reads MNHEY; CDR2 reads SMNVEV (reference sequence). The V end lost 6 bases, the J end lost 1 base, and 13 bases lay between the germline ends. CDR3 region: CASSRVGLSGNTIYF. The CDR3 bases are TGTGCCAGCAGCCGTGTCGGGTTATCTGGAAACACCATATATTTT.

The genes are TRBV19 and TRBJ2-3; tentative D call: TRBD1 (6 bases). The CDR3 runs 16 residues. Germline V gene lookup returns CDR1 LNHDA and CDR2 SQIVND (reference sequence). V was shortened by 5 bases and J by 0 bases, with 15 bases between the two germline ends. The CDR3 DNA is TGTGCCAGTAGTCCCGACGACAGGTTTAGCACAGATACGCAGTATTTT. Amino acids: CASSPDDRFSTDTQYF.

The chain recombines TRBV6-5 with TRBJ1-5; 10 bases line up with TRBD1. Germline loops: CDR1 MNHEY, CDR2 SVGAGI. This CDR3 spans 14 amino acids. The V and J ends lost 6 bases and 7 bases, in that order; junction bases with no gene match: 6. The CDR3 DNA reads TGTGCCAGCAGAGCCGGGACAGGGGTACAGCCCCAGCATTTT. Its translation is CASRAGTGVQPQHF.

The genes are TRBV27 and TRBJ2-5; TRBD1 aligns across 7 bases. CDR1 MNHEY and CDR2 SMNVEV come from the germline V gene (reference sequence). V was pared by 4 bases and J by 2 bases, with 7 bases of the junction left unmatched. This CDR3 has 15 residues. This CDR3 reads CASSSYRGFQETQYF. The CDR3 DNA sequence: TGTGCCAGCAGTTCATACAGGGGATTTCAAGAGACCCAGTACTTC.